This T cell receptor (beta chain) is from a study of cytomegalovirus exposure and HLA in healthy donors. This clone has a handful of counts. It was with 60 Vbeta and 13 Jbeta primers that the PCR ran. Profiled with immunoSEQ multiplex PCR; TCRdb holds only in-frame clones, not every one. The sample lists 75,000 to 100,000 clones, more than 60% occurring once. This clonotype was sampled from a young man in good health and CMV-seropositive. The material sequenced was PBMCs.

CDR3 protein: CASSGQGFREAFF. The CDR3 nucleotides read TGTGCCAGCAGTGGACAGGGTTTCAGGGAAGCTTTCTTT. The chain has TRBV6-1 and TRBJ1-1; 7 bases agree with TRBD1. CDR3 length: 13 amino acids. V trimming: 4 bases; J trimming: 8 bases; junction bases outside the gene matches: 7. Germline V CDR1 and CDR2: MNHNS, SASEGT.